Detailed here is one T cell receptor beta chain. These data are taken from a study of blood T cell repertoires in COVID-19. Study-wide context: T cells, B-cell-depleted T cells, or PBMCs provided the cDNA or gDNA that served as material.

The V gene's germline CDR1 is SGHRS and CDR2 YFSETQ. With V trimmed by 4 bases and J by 10 bases, 7 bases remained unmatched. The CDR3 covers 14 residues. In the study's own analysis: Reference gene primer amplification in the assay estimated nucleated cell counts. Profiled with immunoSEQ multiplex PCR; TCRdb holds only in-frame clones, not every one. Clonal size and the V and J genes are those of that table, whereas D and trimming came from the DNA. The sample records some 200,000 clones, 75% to 85% being singletons. This chain connects TRBV5-1 to TRBJ2-7; TRBD2 matches at 14 bases. Sequencing used peripheral blood. This TCR was sampled from a human donor in a cohort sampled during active COVID-19. The chain's CDR3 is CASSPPGTSGSQYF. The CDR3 DNA sequence: TGCGCCAGCAGCCCCCCCGGGACTAGCGGGAGTCAGTACTTC.